The 32 T cell receptor beta chains below come from one sample, sequenced in a study of cytomegalovirus exposure and HLA in healthy donors (dated by TCRdb to 2015 to 2018). Library preparation used the immunoSEQ multiplex PCR assay. For the multiplex PCR, a mixture combining 60 forward primers for TCR Vbeta segments and 13 reverse primers for TCR Jbeta segments was used. TCRdb holds this immuneACCESS table with in-frame rearrangements only. Some clones are missing; in checked studies, unresolved V genes explain under half, and the rest has no known cause. This sample comprises more than 85,000 clones, around four fifths of them detected only once. The biggest ten clones account for around 1.3% of the sample. The specimen sequenced was PBMCs. All receptors derive from a man aged 30 to 45 in good health and CMV-seronegative.

There are a few counts of this clone. The chain joins TRBV27 to TRBJ1-5; no clear D. The CDR3 is made up of 15 amino acids. V lost 6 bases, J lost 1 base, and 13 bases lay in between. In germline, CDR1 is MNHEY, CDR2 SMNVEV (reference sequence). The CDR3, as DNA: TGTGCCAGCAGACCCGAACAGATGAGCAATCAGCCCCAGCATTTT. Its translation: CASRPEQMSNQPQHF.

The J gene is TRBJ2-4, the V gene TRBV4-3; the match to TRBD1 covers 7 bases. Per the germline V gene, CDR1 is LGHNA and CDR2 is YSLEER. The trim removed 0 bases at V and 3 bases at J, leaving 2 bases unmatched. The CDR3 is made up of 15 amino acids. The CDR3 loop reads CASSQDRDSKNIQYF. In DNA, the CDR3 is TGCGCCAGCAGCCAAGATAGGGACAGCAAAAACATTCAGTACTTC.

The V call is TRBV5-1, the J call TRBJ2-1, with 7 bases that match TRBD1. Per the germline V gene, CDR1 is SGHRS and CDR2 is YFSETQ. The CDR3 extends over 14 amino acids. After removal of 4 bases from V and 6 bases from J, the junction contained 7 bases not matched to a gene. CDR3 residues: CASSLPGQINEQFF. DNA of the CDR3: TGCGCCAGCAGCCTCCCGGGACAGATCAATGAGCAGTTCTTC.

The table lists this clone with a count of one. The chain links TRBV6-4 to TRBJ2-2; D possibly corresponds to TRBD2 (7 bases). The CDR3 runs to 15 residues. The germline V and J ends were trimmed by 4 bases and 4 bases, with 13 bases remaining between them. Looked up from germline, CDR1 is MRHNA and CDR2 is SNTAGT. DNA for the CDR3: TGTGCCAGCAGTGTGAGCGGGGACACCACCGGGGAGCTGTTTTTT. This gives the protein CASSVSGDTTGELFF.

The rearrangement joins TRBV13 to TRBJ2-2, with D possibly being TRBD2 (6 bases). Germline V gene sequence: CDR1 PRHDT, CDR2 FYEKMQ (reference sequence). The CDR3 is 17 amino acids. The V gene lost 4 bases and the J gene lost 6 bases, with 21 bases spanning the gap. The CDR3 nucleotides read TGTGCCAGCAGCTCGTGGGACTTAGCATTTGTGTCCGGGGAGCTGTTTTTT. This gives the protein CASSSWDLAFVSGELFF.

The V and J genes are TRBV4-3 and TRBJ1-5; 8 bases line up with TRBD1. V lost 1 base and J lost 4; bases outside the gene matches: 3. CDR1 LGHNA and CDR2 YSLEER come from the germline V gene. The CDR3 extends over 15 amino acids. CDR3 DNA: TGCGCCAGCAGCCAAGGGGACAGGTATAATCAGCCCCAGCATTTT. It yields the protein CASSQGDRYNQPQHF.

The rearrangement links TRBV11-2 to TRBJ1-6, with TRBD1 matching over 8 bases. Per the germline V gene, CDR1 is SGHAT and CDR2 is FQNNGV. Trimming cost V 1 base and J 7 bases; bases outside gene matches: 6. The CDR3 is 16 amino acids. For the CDR3, the DNA is TGTGCCAGCAGCTTAGCGTTCAGGGGGCCCAATTCACCCCTCCACTTT. Its translation is CASSLAFRGPNSPLHF.

The chain combines TRBV30 with TRBJ1-1; D might be TRBD1 (5 bases). Trimming pared 2 bases from V and 4 bases from J, leaving 8 bases between. In germline, CDR1 is GTSNPN, CDR2 SVGIG (reference sequence). CDR3 length: 12 amino acids. The CDR3 here is CAWSRQGTEAFF. In DNA form, the CDR3 reads TGTGCCTGGAGTCGGCAGGGCACTGAAGCTTTCTTT.

This clone was observed a single time. This sequence joins TRBV6-5 and TRBJ2-3, with 8 positions matching TRBD2. With V trimmed by 4 bases and J by 0 bases, 6 bases remained unmatched. The CDR3 is 16 residues long. Looked up from germline, CDR1 is MNHEY and CDR2 is SVGAGI. This CDR3 reads CASSLAGPSSTDTQYF. Here the CDR3 DNA reads TGTGCCAGCAGTTTAGCGGGACCCTCTAGCACAGATACGCAGTATTTT.

This clone was picked up one time. The CDR3 DNA reads TGTGCCAGTAGTTCAAGGGGGACAGGGAGCACAGATACGCAGTATTTT. It codes for CASSSRGTGSTDTQYF. The V call is TRBV19, the J call TRBJ2-3; the match to TRBD1 covers 9 bases. The germline gives CDR1 LNHDA, CDR2 SQIVND (reference sequence). J lost 0 bases, V lost 5 bases, and 6 bases had no gene match. The CDR3 totals 16 residues.

The V call is TRBV6-5, the J call TRBJ2-7, with D perhaps matching TRBD1 (5 bases). V lost 4 bases and J lost 5, with 12 bases in between. The CDR3 contains 13 residues. The germline CDR1 and CDR2 sequences are MNHEY and SVGAGI. This chain's CDR3 is CASSLAGSHEQYF. CDR3 nucleotide sequence: TGTGCCAGCAGTTTAGCAGGGTCTCACGAGCAGTACTTC.

The V call is TRBV6-6, the J call TRBJ2-7; 7 nucleotides match TRBD2. This CDR3 has 15 amino acids. V shed 0 bases, J shed 6 bases, and the junction held 8 bases outside the gene matches. CDR1 is MNHNY and CDR2 is SVGAGI in the germline V gene (reference sequence). CDR3 protein: CASSYSAGGRGEQYF. CDR3 DNA sequence: TGTGCCAGCAGTTACTCAGCCGGGGGGAGAGGCGAGCAGTACTTC.

This clone was seen only a few times. This chain uses TRBV4-1 with TRBJ2-1; 8 bases match TRBD2. The CDR3 has 16 amino acids. The V gene end was trimmed by 3 bases and the J gene end by 5 bases; junction bases not matched to a gene: 9. Looked up from germline, CDR1 is MGHRA and CDR2 is YSYEKL. CDR3 protein: CASSQFKAGDHNEQFF. The CDR3 DNA reads as TGCGCCAGCAGCCAGTTCAAAGCGGGGGACCACAATGAGCAGTTCTTC.

This rearrangement joins TRBV11-3 to TRBJ2-1; a possible D gene is TRBD2 (5 bases). V was shortened by 1 base and J by 9 bases, with 10 bases between the two germline ends. Germline V gene sequence: CDR1 SGHNT, CDR2 YENEEA. The CDR3 extends over 13 amino acids. The CDR3 DNA reads TGTGCCAGCAGCTTAGTTAGTGGAGGTGAGCAGTTCTTC. Translating it yields CASSLVSGGEQFF.

This sequence joins TRBV7-2 and TRBJ1-1; 8 bases map to TRBD1. Germline CDR1 is SGHTA and CDR2 is FQGNSA. The trim removed 3 bases at V and 6 bases at J, leaving 6 bases unmatched. This CDR3 contains 14 residues. CDR3 bases: TGTGCCAGCAGCTTTGGACAGGGTCGCGCTGAAGCTTTCTTT. Protein: CASSFGQGRAEAFF.

The CDR3 bases are TGTGCCAGCACCCCGGGACAGGGGGTTATGAACACTGAAGCTTTCTTT. Its protein product is CASTPGQGVMNTEAFF. This chain links TRBV28 with TRBJ1-1, with TRBD1 matching over 11 bases. There are 16 residues in the CDR3. Germline CDR1 is MDHEN and CDR2 is SYDVKM. The trim removed 7 bases at V and 0 bases at J, leaving 7 bases unmatched.

The chain employs TRBV29-1 and TRBJ1-4; the D gene is possibly TRBD1 (6 bases). CDR1 is SQVTM, CDR2 ANQGSEA, per germline. This CDR3 has 15 amino acids. V dropped 4 bases and J dropped 2 bases, with 14 bases sitting between them. CDR3: CSVANRAWTNEKLFF. CDR3 bases: TGCAGCGTTGCGAACAGGGCGTGGACTAATGAAAAACTGTTTTTT.

Written as DNA, the CDR3 is TGCGCCAGCAGCCCCCGGGACAGGGGTTCTGGGGCCAACGTCCTGACTTTC. This codes for CASSPRDRGSGANVLTF. V gene TRBV5-1 combines with J gene TRBJ2-6; 10 bases agree with TRBD1. Germline V gene sequence: CDR1 SGHRS, CDR2 YFSETQ. The CDR3 totals 17 residues. Germline trimming cut 4 bases from V and 1 base from J; bases unmatched to any gene: 5.

This rearrangement joins TRBV6-5 to TRBJ2-3, with 9 bases lining up with TRBD2. The CDR3 runs 15 residues. Germline CDR1 and CDR2: MNHEY and SVGAGI. After removal of 4 bases from V and 3 bases from J, the junction contained 5 bases not matched to a gene. The CDR3 here is CASSSSLAGTDTQYF. Written as DNA, the CDR3 is TGTGCCAGCAGTTCCAGCCTAGCGGGAACAGATACGCAGTATTTT.

The chain uses TRBV28 and TRBJ2-7, with 10 bases aligning to TRBD2. CDR3 length: 17 residues. Per germline, CDR1 MDHEN and CDR2 SYDVKM. The V and J ends lost 6 bases and 2 bases, in that order; junction bases with no gene match: 13. Written as DNA, the CDR3 is TGTGCCAGCAGCCCTAATCCGGGACTAGCGACCGCCTACGAGCAGTACTTC. Protein: CASSPNPGLATAYEQYF.

This clone was counted between two and nine times. The chain recombines TRBV7-2 with TRBJ2-1; D gene uncertain. Germline CDR1 reads SGHTA; CDR2 reads FQGNSA. Trimming removed 5 bases at V and 7 bases at J, with 9 bases between. The CDR3 loop spans 12 amino acids. CDR3 sequence reads: CASSLNRNEQFF. The CDR3 DNA follows: TGTGCCAGCAGCCTAAACCGGAATGAGCAGTTCTTC.

J is TRBJ2-7 and V is TRBV7-9; 7 nucleotides line up with TRBD1. The germline CDR1 and CDR2 sequences are SEHNR and FQNEAQ (reference sequence). The CDR3 sequence is 12 residues long. After removal of 5 bases from V and 6 bases from J, the junction contained 4 bases not matched to a gene. DNA for the CDR3: TGTGCCAGCAGCAAGGGACAGAGCGAGCAGTACTTC. It is translated as CASSKGQSEQYF.

J is TRBJ2-6 and V is TRBV2; 7 positions match TRBD1. The J segment lost 4 bases and the V segment lost 3 bases, leaving 3 bases of the junction unmatched. The germline V gene encodes CDR1 SNHLY and CDR2 FYNNEI. CDR3 size: 15 residues. The DNA for the CDR3 is TGTGCCAGCAGTGATGACAGGGCCGGGGCCAACGTCCTGACTTTC. As protein: CASSDDRAGANVLTF.

The rearrangement links TRBV18 to TRBJ1-2, with no clear D. V was clipped by 2 bases and J by 1 base, with 8 bases between them. This CDR3 spans 14 amino acids. Germline assignment: CDR1 KGHSH and CDR2 LQKENI. CDR3 residues: CASSPVRVNYGYTF. CDR3 in DNA: TGTGCCAGCTCACCAGTCCGGGTTAACTATGGCTACACCTTC.

This chain connects TRBV5-5 to TRBJ1-2; D might be TRBD1 (5 bases). The CDR3 has 14 amino acids. The V and J ends lost 3 bases and 4 bases respectively, with 13 bases between them. Germline CDR1 SGHKS, CDR2 YYEKEE (reference sequence). The CDR3, as DNA: TGTGCCAGCAGCTCCCCGGATAGGGGCTATGGCTACACCTTC. It yields the protein CASSSPDRGYGYTF. The full variable domain, rest sourced from reference TRBV5-5 and TRBJ1-2, is DAGVTQSPTHLIKTRGQQVTLRCSPISGHKSVSWYQQVLGQGPQFIFQYYEKEERGRGNFPDRFSARQFPNYSSELNVNALLLGDSALYLCASSSPDRGYGYTFGSGTRLTVV.

The chain is built from TRBV18 and TRBJ2-3; 13 nucleotides match TRBD2. This CDR3 contains 20 residues. CDR1 KGHSH and CDR2 LQKENI come from the germline V gene. The V gene end was trimmed by 1 base and the J gene end by 2 bases; junction bases not matched to a gene: 12. Written as DNA, the CDR3 is TGTGCCAGCTCACCACAGGGACTAGCGGGGACTTTTGAATTCACAGATACGCAGTATTTT. It specifies CASSPQGLAGTFEFTDTQYF.

In this sample, this clone turned up once. The DNA of the CDR3 is TGTGCCAGCAGTTACGCCCCCGCGGGATGGGAGCAGTACTTC. This codes for CASSYAPAGWEQYF. This chain connects TRBV6-5 to TRBJ2-7, with TRBD2 as a possible D gene (6 bases). The V end was cut by 2 bases, the J end by 7 bases, with 15 bases between. CDR3 length: 14 residues. Germline values: CDR1 MNHEY, CDR2 SVGAGI.

The chain recombines TRBV10-2 with TRBJ2-6, with D possibly being TRBD2 (5 bases). The V end lost 4 bases, the J end lost 1 base, and 5 bases lay between the germline ends. The CDR3 consists of 14 residues. In germline, CDR1 is WSHSY, CDR2 SAAADI. This CDR3 reads CASSGGSGANVLTF. The DNA of the CDR3 is TGCGCCAGCAGTGGAGGGTCTGGGGCCAACGTCCTGACTTTC.

This chain joins TRBV6-5 and TRBJ1-4, with D tentatively TRBD1 (6 bases). With 4 bases removed from V and 5 bases from J, the gap between germline ends came to 11 bases. Germline V lookup: CDR1 MNHEY, CDR2 SVGAGI. The CDR3 covers 14 residues. For the CDR3, the DNA is TGTGCCAGCAGTTTTGCAGGGGAGAATGAAAAACTGTTTTTT. Translation: CASSFAGENEKLFF.

This chain joins TRBV28 and TRBJ1-2; perhaps TRBD1 as D (6 bases). Trimming pared 7 bases from V and 4 bases from J, leaving 13 bases between. The CDR3 runs 13 residues. The germline CDR1 and CDR2 sequences are MDHEN and SYDVKM. The CDR3 region has the DNA TGTGCCAGCACCGACAGGATCCTCTATGGCTACACCTTC. Residues: CASTDRILYGYTF.

Worth noting for this clone: A junction end diverges from the germline sequence, so it may reflect a read error. V and J are TRBV7-7 and TRBJ2-3, with 12 bases identical to TRBD2. CDR3 size: 16 residues. Per the germline V gene, CDR1 is SSHAT and CDR2 is FNYEAQ (reference sequence). The CDR3 bases are TGTGCTAGCAGCGAACTAGCGGGGGGCCTCACAGATACGCAGTATTTT. Its protein is CASSELAGGLTDTQYF.

The CDR3 DNA reads as TGTGCCAGCACCCGGACAGGGGAGGGGAAAGCTTTCTTT. This translates into CASTRTGEGKAFF. This chain connects TRBV6-5 to TRBJ1-1; 9 bases line up with TRBD1. The ends lost 7 bases at V and 9 bases at J; junction bases unmatched: 9. Germline CDR1 and CDR2: MNHEY and SVGAGI. This CDR3 is 13 amino acids long.